A selection of T cell receptor beta chains follows, all from one sample in a study of T cell changes during pregnancy in multiple sclerosis. Sequencing was performed with immunoSEQ multiplex PCR; in TCRdb, only in-frame clones are kept and a portion is missing. The sample lists 65,000 or so clones, 80% to 95% occurring once. The sequencing used peripheral blood, collected in the second trimester of pregnancy. The receptors derive from a female donor in good health, enrolled as a control in a pregnancy study. The conserved cysteine and the conserved F or W are not part of the CDR3 here. Each record gives: CDR3 protein, V gene.

CDR3 protein: ASSEPGGTEAF
V gene: TRBV19

CDR3 protein: ASSLPGQGTDTQY
V gene: TRBV19

CDR3 protein: ASSTDRDRVHEQY
V gene: TRBV21-1

CDR3 protein: ATSRRGGGELF
V gene: TRBV15

CDR3 protein: ASSLDGLAGAPGGY
V gene: TRBV7-8

CDR3 protein: ASSVQAGYSYEQY
V gene: TRBV2

CDR3 protein: AWSVQRGAPYEQY
V gene: TRBV30

CDR3 protein: ASSEDEGDGSPLH
V gene: TRBV6-1

CDR3 protein: ASSPYSSSINTQY
V gene: TRBV27

CDR3 protein: ASSVDPGNEQF
V gene: TRBV9

CDR3 protein: ASSSYGGNTQY
V gene: TRBV2

CDR3 protein: ASSSTGGGNTGELF
V gene: TRBV7-9

CDR3 protein: ASSLAPGETQY
V gene: TRBV7-9

CDR3 protein: ASSNTLNSPLH
V gene: TRBV28

CDR3 protein: ASCPSLAGGVNEQF
V gene: TRBV18

CDR3 protein: ASSLQGDTQY
V gene: TRBV11-3

CDR3 protein: ASSRGQFKYQETQY
V gene: TRBV2

CDR3 protein: ASRRDSNYEQY
V gene: TRBV6-6

CDR3 protein: ASSDSRGRNTEAF
V gene: TRBV9

CDR3 protein: ATSRESGGLEQF
V gene: TRBV15

CDR3 protein: ASSPGQVSSEAF
V gene: TRBV18

CDR3 protein: ASSPEGFGYGYT
V gene: TRBV6-5

CDR3 protein: SARADEKLF
V gene: TRBV20-1

CDR3 protein: ASSLGRQMRPGELF
V gene: TRBV7-3

CDR3 protein: AWIRGGQGY
V gene: TRBV30

CDR3 protein: ASRPGLAGRDEQF
V gene: TRBV6-1

CDR3 protein: ASSLAGERYGYT
V gene: TRBV28

CDR3 protein: ASLQRGTGEQY
V gene: TRBV30

CDR3 protein: ASSPGQGLYGYT
V gene: TRBV6-6

CDR3 protein: SVQEKTGRVEQY
V gene: TRBV29-1

CDR3 protein: ASTPQGFTGELF
V gene: TRBV19

CDR3 protein: AISGTGDTEAF
V gene: TRBV10-3

CDR3 protein: ASSDLGGNTGELF
V gene: TRBV5-1

CDR3 protein: ASNRGGQDTQY
V gene: TRBV11-2

CDR3 protein: ASSRVGGAAF
V gene: TRBV5-6

CDR3 protein: ASRDRDTEAF
V gene: TRBV6-1

CDR3 protein: ASSGEGDSPLH
V gene: TRBV5-8

CDR3 protein: AWSVREVGDTEAF
V gene: TRBV30

CDR3 protein: ASSEALGAGGNTGELF
V gene: TRBV6-1

CDR3 protein: ASSPLESAPFERDNYGYT
V gene: TRBV27

CDR3 protein: ASSLGNRGLPGELF
V gene: TRBV7-3

CDR3 protein: ASSRQADTQY
V gene: TRBV7-2

CDR3 protein: ASNGLVSNEQF
V gene: TRBV6-1

CDR3 protein: ASRTGETGELF
V gene: TRBV27

CDR3 protein: ASSLTGYNEQF
V gene: TRBV7-2